The rows below give T cell receptor beta chains drawn from one sample of a study of cytotoxic CD8 clonotypes in ibrutinib-treated CLL. The protocol was immunoSEQ multiplex PCR, while the TCRdb copy is restricted to in-frame clones and leaves out a portion. The data show 150,000 to 250,000 clones, about 72% seen once. This specimen was PBMCs, taken after 24 months of ibrutinib treatment. These receptors originate from a human donor with chronic lymphocytic leukemia. CDR3s include the opening cysteine and the closing phenylalanine or tryptophan. Each record gives: clone size, J gene, V gene, D gene, CDR3 DNA, CDR3 protein. The D gene is left open where the match is weak. Size is stated for part of the rows, as once, few or many counts, or as a class when the clone is expanded.

>.|TRBJ2-3|TRBV28|TRBD2
TGTGCCAGCAGTTTATCGCTAGCGGGCATTAGCACAGATACGCAGTATTTT
CASSLSLAGISTDTQYF
>few|TRBJ2-7|TRBV5-8|.
TGTGCCAGCAGCCCAAGACTCTACGAGCAGTACTTC
CASSPRLYEQYF
>.|TRBJ2-5|TRBV5-1|TRBD2
TGCGCCAGCAGACCCGGACTAGCAGACCAAGAGACCCAGTACTTC
CASRPGLADQETQYF
>once|TRBJ1-1|TRBV28|.
TGTGCCAGCAGTTTCCTCGGGGGGAACACTGAAGCTTTCTTT
CASSFLGGNTEAFF
>.|TRBJ2-2|TRBV6-5|.
TGTGCCAGCACCCAGAACACCGGGGAGCTGTTTTTT
CASTQNTGELFF
>few|TRBJ2-7|TRBV7-2|.
TGTGCCAGCAGTCCGCCGGGAGCAGTTTACGAGCAGTACTTC
CASSPPGAVYEQYF
>.|TRBJ2-1|TRBV2|.
TGTGCCAGCAGTGAAGAGGAAAGCTCCTACAATGAGCAGTTCTTC
CASSEEESSYNEQFF
>.|TRBJ2-7|TRBV6-5|TRBD2
TGTGCCAGCAGGAGACCGGGGACTACGAGGGAGCAGTACTTC
CASRRPGTTREQYF
>.|TRBJ2-7|TRBV7-9|TRBD2
TGTGCCAGCACCTCCTCTAGCGGGAGGGCCGAGCAGTACTTC
CASTSSSGRAEQYF
>.|TRBJ1-5|TRBV28|.
TGTGCCGCAGGGGCGGAAGTTAGCAATCAGCCCCAGCATTTT
CAAGAEVSNQPQHF
>.|TRBJ2-2|TRBV11-1|.
TGTGCCAGCAGCCACAACACCGGGGAGCTGTTTTTT
CASSHNTGELFF
>.|TRBJ2-7|TRBV27|.
TGTGCCAGCAAAAGGGGCGACTACGAGCAGTACTTC
CASKRGDYEQYF
>.|TRBJ2-3|TRBV27|TRBD2
TGTGCCAGCACCAATACGGGACTAGCGGGAGCAGATACGCAGTATTTT
CASTNTGLAGADTQYF
>.|TRBJ2-7|TRBV18|TRBD1
TGTGCCAGCTCACGACAGGGAACCTACGAGCAGTACTTC
CASSRQGTYEQYF
>few|TRBJ2-2|TRBV15|TRBD2
TGTGCCACCAGCAGATCTCAGCGGGGCACCGGGGAGCTGTTTTTT
CATSRSQRGTGELFF
>once|TRBJ2-7|TRBV29-1|.
TGCAGCGTTGGGGGTGGGCACCCCTACGAGCAGTACTTC
CSVGGGHPYEQYF
>.|TRBJ2-7|TRBV14|.
TGTGCCAGCAGCCAAAGCTTGCAATACGAGCAGTACTTC
CASSQSLQYEQYF
>.|TRBJ1-4|TRBV9|.
TGTGCCAGCAGCGTAGGAGGGGGTCTATGGGAAAAACTGTTTTTT
CASSVGGGLWEKLFF
>.|TRBJ2-5|TRBV27|.
TGTGCCAGCAGACCAGGGTGGCGAGAGACCCAGTACTTC
CASRPGWRETQYF
>few|TRBJ2-1|TRBV5-4|TRBD2
TGTGCCAGCAGCTTAGATGGAGGCAGCGGGAGCGCGAATGAGCAGTTCTTC
CASSLDGGSGSANEQFF
>.|TRBJ1-5|TRBV4-3|.
TGCGCCAGCAGCCAAGGGACACGCGGAGTGCATCAGCCCCAGCATTTT
CASSQGTRGVHQPQHF
>few|TRBJ2-5|TRBV5-1|.
TGCGCCAGCAGCTTGGCCCTTGAGACCCAGTACTTC
CASSLALETQYF
>few|TRBJ1-5|TRBV6-1|.
TGTGCCAGCAGTTCCCAAATGCCCCAGCATTTT
CASSSQMPQHF
>.|TRBJ2-7|TRBV7-9|TRBD1
TGTGCCAGCAGCGGATACGGACAGGCCGCCTACGAGCAGTACTTC
CASSGYGQAAYEQYF
>few|TRBJ2-2|TRBV7-6|.
TGTGCCAGCAGCTTAGGATCCGGGGAGCTGTTTTTT
CASSLGSGELFF
>few|TRBJ2-6|TRBV2|.
TGTGCCAGCAGTGTCGGGGCTGGGGCCAACGTCCTGACTTTC
CASSVGAGANVLTF
>.|TRBJ1-5|TRBV28|TRBD1
TGTGCCAGCAGTCCCCCAGGGGGCCATCAGCCCCAGCATTTT
CASSPPGGHQPQHF
>.|TRBJ2-3|TRBV11-3|TRBD2
TGTGCCAGCAGCTCCGCCGTAGCGGGAAGGTCGGATACGCAGTATTTT
CASSSAVAGRSDTQYF
>.|TRBJ2-3|TRBV7-6|.
TGTGCCAGCAGCTTAGTGGCCGAAGATACGCAGTATTTT
CASSLVAEDTQYF
>.|TRBJ2-5|TRBV30|.
TGTGCCTGGAGTGTAGCCGGGACGACCCAAGAGACCCAGTACTTC
CAWSVAGTTQETQYF
>.|TRBJ2-7|TRBV15|.
TGTGCCACCAGTATGGACAGAACCTACGAGCAGTACTTC
CATSMDRTYEQYF
>.|TRBJ2-1|TRBV6-5|.
TGTGCCACCGCGACCGTAGGGGGATCTAACAATGAGCAGTTCTTC
CATATVGGSNNEQFF
>.|TRBJ2-7|TRBV29-1|TRBD1
TGCAGCGTTCCCCGGACAGGGATGGGCGAGCAGTACTTC
CSVPRTGMGEQYF
>.|TRBJ2-5|TRBV25-1|TRBD1
TGTGCCAGCAGTGCTCCGGGACAGGAATTAGAGACCCAGTACTTC
CASSAPGQELETQYF
>once|TRBJ1-1|TRBV6-6|TRBD1
TGTGCCAGCAGGGACAGGGGCCTTTCCACTGAAGCTTTCTTT
CASRDRGLSTEAFF
>.|TRBJ2-1|TRBV25-1|TRBD2
TGTGCCAGCAGTGAAACTAGCGACAGCTCCTACAATGAGCAGTTCTTC
CASSETSDSSYNEQFF
>few|TRBJ2-1|TRBV5-4|.
TGTGCCAGCAGCTTTCTTCCGACAGTGGGTGAGCAGTTCTTC
CASSFLPTVGEQFF
>once|TRBJ2-7|TRBV4-3|.
TGCGCCAGCAGCCAAGACCGGGGGGCAAAGGGGGCCTACGAGCAGTACTTC
CASSQDRGAKGAYEQYF
>.|TRBJ2-5|TRBV6-1|.
TGTGCCAGCAGTGAAGGTTGGCGTGCGGCCCTATCAATAGAGACCCAGTACTTC
CASSEGWRAALSIETQYF
>.|TRBJ2-1|TRBV9|.
TGTGCCAGCAGCGTAGTTGATGCCCTCTCCTACAATGAGCAGTTCTTC
CASSVVDALSYNEQFF
>.|TRBJ2-1|TRBV7-9|.
TGTGCCAGCAGCTTGCTGGGCGGGTCCTACAATGAGCAGTTCTTC
CASSLLGGSYNEQFF
>.|TRBJ1-1|TRBV5-8|.
TGTGCCAGCAACTCTTGGACAGTGGCAGCTTTCTTT
CASNSWTVAAFF
>.|TRBJ2-1|TRBV5-1|.
TGCGCCAGCAGCTTGGAGGGCAGTTATAACAATGAGCAGTTCTTC
CASSLEGSYNNEQFF
>.|TRBJ2-3|TRBV28|TRBD2
TGTGCCAGCAGTTTCGTGTCTAGCGGCAAACCTTATACGCAGTATTTT
CASSFVSSGKPYTQYF
>few|TRBJ1-5|TRBV20-1|.
TGCAGTGCTAGGAACCAGCCCCAGCATTTT
CSARNQPQHF
>.|TRBJ2-3|TRBV7-7|TRBD1
TGTGCCAGCAGCTTAGCACAGGGGGCCGCAGATACGCAGTATTTT
CASSLAQGAADTQYF
>few|TRBJ1-1|TRBV18|TRBD1
TGTGCCAGCTCACCCCCGGGACAGGGGGCCACTGAAGCTTTCTTT
CASSPPGQGATEAFF
>many|TRBJ1-1|TRBV10-3|.
TGTGCCATCTCTGAGGTAGTAGGAGCCGAACAAGGCACTGAAGCTTTCTTT
CAISEVVGAEQGTEAFF
>few|TRBJ1-5|TRBV10-3|TRBD1
TGTGCCATCAAACAGGGGTTAGGTCAGCCCCAGCATTTT
CAIKQGLGQPQHF
>.|TRBJ2-5|TRBV7-7|.
TGTGCCAGCAGCTCCGAACCCGGGATAACCCAGTACTTC
CASSSEPGITQYF
>.|TRBJ2-1|TRBV5-1|TRBD1
TGCGCCAGCAGCCCGGGGGACAGGGACGAGCAGTTCTTC
CASSPGDRDEQFF
>.|TRBJ2-7|TRBV11-2|TRBD2
TGTGCCAGCAGCTTAGGGCTAGCGGAGGGCGAGCAGTACTTC
CASSLGLAEGEQYF
>.|TRBJ2-2|TRBV30|.
TGTGCCTGGAGCCCGACTTTCCCACCCGGGGAGCTGTTTTTT
CAWSPTFPPGELFF
>.|TRBJ2-2|TRBV15|.
TGTGCCACCAGCCCCCAGAGGGGACTCACCGGGGAGCTGTTTTTT
CATSPQRGLTGELFF
>.|TRBJ2-3|TRBV7-6|TRBD2
TGTGCCAGCAGCTTAAGGATTGCTAGCGGGAGCACAGATACGCAGTATTTT
CASSLRIASGSTDTQYF
>.|TRBJ1-5|TRBV15|.
TGTGCCACCAGCAGAGCGAGGGAGCCCCAGCATTTT
CATSRAREPQHF
>.|TRBJ2-1|TRBV23-1|TRBD1
TGCGCCAGCAGTCCCGACGAGAACGACAGGGTTTCCTACAATGAGCAGTTCTTC
CASSPDENDRVSYNEQFF
>few|TRBJ1-4|TRBV5-1|.
TGCGCCAGCAGTTACGGTGGTACTAATGAAAAACTGTTTTTT
CASSYGGTNEKLFF
>.|TRBJ1-2|TRBV5-4|.
TGTGCCAGCAGCTTTTACACTGCGGGTGGCTACACCTTC
CASSFYTAGGYTF